Below, 10 T cell receptor beta chains from the same sample are listed, as sequenced in a study of T-cell memory formation after mild COVID-19. In TCRdb, the 5' RACE reads were re-called with MiXCR into one record per CDR3 protein. The sample records 150,000 to 200,000 distinct CDR3 sequences, 25% to 40% being singletons. Sample: PBMCs or a T cell subset sorted from them (not recorded which). The receptors were sampled from an adult woman who had mild COVID-19 (a few samples of this study predate the infection). Cell type and time point are not known.

The chain is built from TRBV28 and TRBJ1-2; D uncertain. V lost 2 bases and J lost 1, with 2 bases in between. This CDR3 has 12 residues. From germline, CDR1 is MDHEN and CDR2 SYDVKM. In DNA form, the CDR3 reads TGTGCCAGCAGTTTAAATAACTATGGCTACACCTTC. This gives the protein CASSLNNYGYTF.

The chain recombines TRBV5-1 with TRBJ1-3; 7 bases align to TRBD1. V was clipped by 1 base and J by 9 bases; unmatched bases: 4. Germline CDR1 reads SGHRS; CDR2 reads YFSETQ. The CDR3 has 13 residues. CDR3 residues: CASSLTGASTIYF. The DNA for the CDR3 is TGCGCCAGCAGCTTGACAGGGGCGTCCACCATATATTTT.

This clonotype was detected a few times. The gene calls are TRBV5-1 and TRBJ1-1; 8 bases are shared with TRBD1. The CDR3 is 15 residues long. Germline CDR1 SGHRS, CDR2 YFSETQ. Trimming cost V 4 bases and J 1 base; bases outside gene matches: 6. CDR3 loop: CASSEDRATNTEAFF. CDR3 coding DNA: TGCGCCAGCAGCGAGGACAGGGCCACGAACACTGAAGCTTTCTTT. Together with reference TRBV5-1 and TRBJ1-1, the CDR3 gives the full variable domain: KAGVTQTPRYLIKTRGQQVTLSCSPISGHRSVSWYQQTPGQGLQFLFEYFSETQRNKGNFPGRFSGRQFSNSRSEMNVSTLELGDSALYLCASSEDRATNTEAFFGQGTRLTVV.

The chain carries TRBV6-2 or TRBV6-3 and TRBJ2-7, with TRBD2 identical over 7 bases. Germline CDR1 is MNHEY and CDR2 is SVGEGT. This CDR3 region has 15 residues. With V trimmed by 0 bases and J by 2 bases, 4 bases remained unmatched. CDR3 loop: CASSYSETSAYEQYF. The CDR3 nucleotides read TGTGCCAGCAGTTACTCAGAAACTAGCGCCTACGAGCAGTACTTC.

The chain links TRBV18 to TRBJ2-7, with D perhaps TRBD1 or TRBD2 (5 bases each). The CDR3 length is 14 residues. Trimming shortened V by 3 bases and J by 6 bases, and 15 bases separated the two germline ends. In germline, CDR1 is KGHSH, CDR2 LQKENI. As DNA, the CDR3 is TGTGCCAGCTCACCCGGGACCCTAGGAAGCGAGCAGTACTTC. It is translated as CASSPGTLGSEQYF.

This clonotype occurred a few times. The chain employs TRBV7-2 and TRBJ2-5; D might be TRBD1 or TRBD2, each matching 6 bases. V gave up 5 bases and J gave up 5 bases, with 21 bases separating them. From germline, CDR1 is SGHTA and CDR2 FQGNSA. The CDR3 consists of 16 residues. The CDR3 region is CASSHSPGGRLETQYF. The CDR3 nucleotides read TGTGCCAGCAGCCATTCGCCCGGGGGCAGGTTGGAGACCCAGTACTTC.

V and J are TRBV7-9 and TRBJ2-7; the D gene is possibly TRBD2 (6 bases). CDR3 length: 14 amino acids. The ends were cut back, 5 bases at V and 5 bases at J, with 16 bases in the middle. CDR1 is SEHNR, CDR2 FQNEAQ, per germline (reference sequence). The CDR3 spells CASSQTMRGDEQYF. The CDR3, as DNA: TGTGCCAGCAGCCAGACTATGCGGGGAGACGAGCAGTACTTC.

This clonotype was counted only a few times. CDR3 residues: CASSGGWYGIYGYTF. DNA of the CDR3: TGTGCCAGCAGTGGGGGATGGTACGGAATCTATGGCTACACCTTC. J is TRBJ1-2 and V is TRBV6-1, with no clear D. V was cut by 4 bases and J by 4 bases, with 16 bases left in between. Germline CDR1 MNHNS, CDR2 SASEGT. The length of the CDR3 is 15 residues.

The table lists this clonotype with a few counts. This chain connects TRBV9 to TRBJ2-7, with 9 bases fitting TRBD2. Per the germline V gene, CDR1 is SGDLS and CDR2 is YYNGEE. This CDR3 region has 14 residues. Trimming cost V 1 base and J 5 bases; bases outside gene matches: 4. CDR3 coding DNA: TGTGCCAGCAGCGTAAGCAGCGGGGGGCACGAGCAGTACTTC. Amino acids: CASSVSSGGHEQYF.

The chain is built from TRBV4-1 and TRBJ1-3; D gene unclear. Germline V CDR1 and CDR2: MGHRA, YSYEKL. CDR3 length: 14 residues. V gave up 1 base and J gave up 2 bases, with 6 bases separating them. The CDR3 sequence is CASSQVWPGNTIYF. The CDR3 region has the DNA TGCGCCAGCAGCCAAGTATGGCCTGGAAACACCATATATTTT.